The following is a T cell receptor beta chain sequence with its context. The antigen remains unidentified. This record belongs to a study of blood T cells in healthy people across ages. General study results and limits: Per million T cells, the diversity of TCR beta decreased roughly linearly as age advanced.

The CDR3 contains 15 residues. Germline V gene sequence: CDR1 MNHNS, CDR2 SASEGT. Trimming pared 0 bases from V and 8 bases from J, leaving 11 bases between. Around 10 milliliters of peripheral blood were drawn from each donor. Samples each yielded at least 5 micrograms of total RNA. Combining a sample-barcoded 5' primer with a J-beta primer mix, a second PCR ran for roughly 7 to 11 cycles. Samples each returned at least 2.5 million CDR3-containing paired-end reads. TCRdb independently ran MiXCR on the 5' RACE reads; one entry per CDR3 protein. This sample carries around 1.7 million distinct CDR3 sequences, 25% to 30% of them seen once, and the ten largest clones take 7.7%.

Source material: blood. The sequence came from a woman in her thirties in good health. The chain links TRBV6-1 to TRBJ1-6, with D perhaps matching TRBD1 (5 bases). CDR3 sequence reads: CASSEAGTGDSPLHF. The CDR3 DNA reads TGTGCCAGCAGTGAAGCGGGTACAGGTGATTCACCCCTCCACTTT.